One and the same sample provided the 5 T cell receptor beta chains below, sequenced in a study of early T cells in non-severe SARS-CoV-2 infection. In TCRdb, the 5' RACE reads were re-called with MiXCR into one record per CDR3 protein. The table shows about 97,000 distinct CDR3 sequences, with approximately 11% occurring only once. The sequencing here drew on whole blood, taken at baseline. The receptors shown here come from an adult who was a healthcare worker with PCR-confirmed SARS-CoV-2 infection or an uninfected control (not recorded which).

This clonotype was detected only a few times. CDR3 amino acids: CASSLFRDDIQYF. In DNA form, the CDR3 reads TGTGCCAGCAGCTTATTCCGGGACGACATTCAGTACTTC. This chain joins TRBV7-2 and TRBJ2-4; D is tentatively TRBD1 or TRBD2 (5 bases each). The CDR3 length is 13 residues. The V end lost 2 bases, the J end lost 8 bases, and 10 bases lay between the germline ends. The germline CDR1 and CDR2 sequences are SGHTA and FQGNSA.

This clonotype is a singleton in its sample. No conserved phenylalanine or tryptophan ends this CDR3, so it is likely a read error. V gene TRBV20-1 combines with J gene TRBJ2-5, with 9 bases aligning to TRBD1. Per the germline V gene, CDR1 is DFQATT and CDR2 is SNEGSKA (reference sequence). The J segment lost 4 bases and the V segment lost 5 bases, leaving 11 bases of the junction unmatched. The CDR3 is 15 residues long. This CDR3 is CSADTGGDLVETQYY. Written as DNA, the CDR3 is TGCAGTGCTGACACAGGGGGCGATTTGGTAGAGACCCAGTACTAC.

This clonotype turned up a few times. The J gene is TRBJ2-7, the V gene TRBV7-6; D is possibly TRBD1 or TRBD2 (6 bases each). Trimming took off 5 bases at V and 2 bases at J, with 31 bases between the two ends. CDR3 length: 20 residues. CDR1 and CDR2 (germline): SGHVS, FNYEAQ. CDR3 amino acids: CASSPSAVRWGARRPYEQYF. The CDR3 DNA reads TGTGCCAGCAGCCCATCTGCAGTACGTTGGGGGGCTAGAAGGCCCTACGAGCAGTACTTC.

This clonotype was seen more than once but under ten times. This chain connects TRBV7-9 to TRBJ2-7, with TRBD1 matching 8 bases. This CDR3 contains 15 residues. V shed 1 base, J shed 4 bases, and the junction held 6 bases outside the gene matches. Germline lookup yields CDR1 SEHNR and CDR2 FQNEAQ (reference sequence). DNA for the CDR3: TGTGCCAGCAGCTTAGTCCAGGGGGCGCGATACGAGCAGTACTTC. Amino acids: CASSLVQGARYEQYF.

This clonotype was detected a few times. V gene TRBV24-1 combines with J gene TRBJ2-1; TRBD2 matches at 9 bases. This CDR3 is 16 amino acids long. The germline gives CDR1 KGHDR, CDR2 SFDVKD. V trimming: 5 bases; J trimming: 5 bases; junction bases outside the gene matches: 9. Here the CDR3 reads CATSVGRLAGNNEQFF. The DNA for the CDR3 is TGTGCCACCAGTGTCGGTCGTCTAGCGGGGAACAATGAGCAGTTCTTC.